This T cell receptor beta chain was obtained from a study of blood T cell repertoires in COVID-19. Study at large: The United States, Italy and Spain provided the acute and convalescent COVID-19 samples.

Data came from immunoSEQ multiplex PCR; TCRdb stores just in-frame clones and leaves some out. The sample includes some 100,000 clones, approximately 90% of them seen just once. The germline CDR1 and CDR2 sequences are MNHEY and SMNVEV (reference sequence). V dropped 5 bases and J dropped 0; count of bases not matched to a gene: 6. The CDR3 spans 16 residues. The sequence was obtained from a woman older than 75 with active COVID-19. The chain combines TRBV27 with TRBJ2-3, with 9 bases fitting TRBD2. Sequencing input: peripheral blood. CDR3 sequence reads: CASSPTSGLSTDTQYF. In nucleotides, the CDR3 is TGTGCCAGCAGTCCGACTAGCGGACTCAGCACAGATACGCAGTATTTT.